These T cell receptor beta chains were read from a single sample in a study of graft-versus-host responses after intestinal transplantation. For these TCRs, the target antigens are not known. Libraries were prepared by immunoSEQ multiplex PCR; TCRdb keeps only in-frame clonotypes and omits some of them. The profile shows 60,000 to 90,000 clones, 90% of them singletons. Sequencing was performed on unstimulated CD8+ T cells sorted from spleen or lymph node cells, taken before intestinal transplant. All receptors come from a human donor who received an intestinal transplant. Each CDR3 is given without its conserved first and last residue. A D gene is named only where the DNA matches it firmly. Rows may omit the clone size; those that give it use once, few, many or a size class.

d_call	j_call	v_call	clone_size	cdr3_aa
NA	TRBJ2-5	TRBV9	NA	ASSVRGSQETQY
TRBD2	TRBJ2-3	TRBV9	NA	ASSESGGTDTQY
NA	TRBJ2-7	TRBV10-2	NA	ASSETVYEQY
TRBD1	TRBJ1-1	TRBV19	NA	ATADRGSTEAF
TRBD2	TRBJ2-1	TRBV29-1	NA	SVGRTSGGGPYNEQF
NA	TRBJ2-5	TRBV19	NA	ASSIGWFGGAGQETQY
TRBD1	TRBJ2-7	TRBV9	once	ASSVGGDRVYEQY
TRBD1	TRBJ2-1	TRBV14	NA	ASSLQGGPHNEQF
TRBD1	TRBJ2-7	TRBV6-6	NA	ASSQSPTGGNEQY
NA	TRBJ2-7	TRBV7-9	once	ASSLDTAYEQY
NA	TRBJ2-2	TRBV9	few	ASSPPVTGELF
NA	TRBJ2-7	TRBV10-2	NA	ASQGGMTYEQY
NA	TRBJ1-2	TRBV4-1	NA	ASSQDLRGGHYGYT
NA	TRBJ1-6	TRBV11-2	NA	ASSLWGGTDYSPLH
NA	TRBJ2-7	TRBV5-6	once	ASSLEGDYEQY
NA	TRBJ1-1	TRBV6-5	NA	ASSYSWYTNTEAF
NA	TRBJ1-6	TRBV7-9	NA	ASSRHRNSPLH
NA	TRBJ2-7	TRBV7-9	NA	ASSLAPGVYEQY
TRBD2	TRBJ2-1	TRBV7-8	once	ASSPPSGGNNEQF
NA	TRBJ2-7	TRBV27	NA	ASSFTAYYEQY
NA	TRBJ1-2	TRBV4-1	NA	ASSQERLAYGYT
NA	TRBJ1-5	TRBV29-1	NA	SVGGVGQPQH
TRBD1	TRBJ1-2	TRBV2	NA	ASIGDEGQKYGYT
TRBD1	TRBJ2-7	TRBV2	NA	ASSDGDRLYEQY
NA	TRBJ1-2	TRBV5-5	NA	ASSPTTDFYGYT
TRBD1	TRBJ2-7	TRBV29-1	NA	SVDGTGAGSAYEQY
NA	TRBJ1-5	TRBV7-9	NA	ASSFIRGRDFGQPQH